A selection of T cell receptor beta chains follows, all from one sample in a study of neurological immune-mediated disorders. A single record per CDR3 protein comes from TCRdb applying MiXCR to the 5' RACE reads. Among fewer than 90,000 distinct CDR3 sequences listed, approximately 5.2% were seen once. Sequenced material: PBMCs. These receptors all come from a man aged 18 to 35 with multiple sclerosis. CDR3s include the opening cysteine and the closing phenylalanine or tryptophan. A D gene is named only where the DNA matches it firmly. Not every row has a clone size; where given, it reads once, few, many or a size class.

j_call v_call d_call clone_size cdr3_aa cdr3_nt
TRBJ2-1 TRBV5-1 . many CASSPQVASYNEQFF TGCGCCAGCAGCCCCCAGGTAGCTTCCTACAATGAGCAGTTCTTC
TRBJ2-4 TRBV7-8 TRBD1 many CASSYDRGRTGIIQYF TGTGCCAGCAGCTATGACAGGGGGCGTACAGGAATCATTCAGTACTTC
TRBJ2-3 TRBV6-5 TRBD1 . CASSYETGGTDTQYF TGTGCCAGCAGTTACGAAACAGGGGGAACAGATACGCAGTATTTT
TRBJ2-7 TRBV6-6 . many CASSMGFEAVSTYF TGTGCCAGCAGTATGGGGTTCGAGGCAGTAAGTACATACTTC
TRBJ1-6 TRBV4-1 . many CASSRTEQGSPLHF TGCGCCAGCAGCCGGACGGAACAGGGTTCACCCCTCCACTTT
TRBJ2-3 TRBV5-6 TRBD2 . CASSLGSGGRGTDTQYF TGTGCCAGCAGCTTGGGAAGCGGCGGGAGAGGCACAGATACGCAGTATTTT
TRBJ2-1 TRBV29-1 TRBD2 many CSVAGLLSGYEQFF TGCAGCGTAGCGGGACTACTCTCTGGGTATGAGCAGTTCTTC
TRBJ1-1 TRBV20-1 . many CSASMEGGLTEAFF TGCAGTGCTAGCATGGAAGGGGGGTTGACTGAAGCTTTCTTT
TRBJ2-5 TRBV7-7 . once CASSSVGETQYF TGTGCTAGCAGCTCGGTCGGGGAGACCCAGTACTTC
TRBJ1-1 TRBV5-1 . many CASSFTGGGAEAFF TGCGCCAGCAGCTTTACGGGAGGCGGCGCTGAAGCTTTCTTT
TRBJ1-1 TRBV4-1 TRBD1 many CASSRGRGQGTTEAFF TGCGCCAGCAGCCGGGGAAGGGGACAGGGGACCACTGAAGCTTTCTTT
TRBJ2-7 TRBV20-1 TRBD2 many CSACRTSGAYEQYF TGCAGTGCTTGCCGGACTAGCGGAGCCTACGAGCAGTACTTC
TRBJ1-6 TRBV7-2 . many CASRRDYNSPLHF TGTGCCAGCCGGAGAGACTATAATTCACCCCTCCACTTT
TRBJ2-6 TRBV9 . many CASKGSGANVLTF TGTGCCAGCAAGGGATCTGGGGCCAACGTCCTGACTTTC
TRBJ2-2 TRBV10-3 . . CAISRGDTGELFF TGTGCCATCAGCAGGGGGGACACCGGGGAGCTGTTTTTT
TRBJ1-1 TRBV9 . many CASSSTRGERTEAFF TGTGCCAGCAGCTCAACGAGGGGGGAAAGGACTGAAGCTTTCTTT
TRBJ1-2 TRBV5-1 TRBD1 many CASSPGDREHGYTF TGCGCCAGCAGCCCCGGGGACAGGGAGCATGGCTACACCTTC
TRBJ1-2 TRBV7-2 TRBD1 many CASSFSRGQGYGYTF TGTGCCAGCAGCTTTAGTAGAGGACAGGGTTATGGCTACACCTTC
TRBJ2-3 TRBV20-1 . many CSARESYTDTQYF TGCAGTGCTAGAGAATCCTACACAGATACGCAGTATTTT
TRBJ2-1 TRBV11-2 . many CASSLGLNEQFF TGTGCCAGCAGCTTAGGATTAAATGAGCAGTTCTTC